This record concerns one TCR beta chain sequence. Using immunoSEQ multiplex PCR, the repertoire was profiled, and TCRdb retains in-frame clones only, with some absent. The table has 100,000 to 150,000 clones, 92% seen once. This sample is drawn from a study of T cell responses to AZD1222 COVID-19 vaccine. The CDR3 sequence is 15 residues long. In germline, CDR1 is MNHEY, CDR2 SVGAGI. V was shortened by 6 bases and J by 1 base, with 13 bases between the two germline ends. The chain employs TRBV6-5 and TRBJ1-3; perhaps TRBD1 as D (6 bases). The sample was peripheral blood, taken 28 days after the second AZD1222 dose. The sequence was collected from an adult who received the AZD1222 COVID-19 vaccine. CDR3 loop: CASRFGGPSGNTIYF. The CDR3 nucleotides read TGTGCCAGCAGATTCGGGGGCCCTTCTGGAAACACCATATATTTT.